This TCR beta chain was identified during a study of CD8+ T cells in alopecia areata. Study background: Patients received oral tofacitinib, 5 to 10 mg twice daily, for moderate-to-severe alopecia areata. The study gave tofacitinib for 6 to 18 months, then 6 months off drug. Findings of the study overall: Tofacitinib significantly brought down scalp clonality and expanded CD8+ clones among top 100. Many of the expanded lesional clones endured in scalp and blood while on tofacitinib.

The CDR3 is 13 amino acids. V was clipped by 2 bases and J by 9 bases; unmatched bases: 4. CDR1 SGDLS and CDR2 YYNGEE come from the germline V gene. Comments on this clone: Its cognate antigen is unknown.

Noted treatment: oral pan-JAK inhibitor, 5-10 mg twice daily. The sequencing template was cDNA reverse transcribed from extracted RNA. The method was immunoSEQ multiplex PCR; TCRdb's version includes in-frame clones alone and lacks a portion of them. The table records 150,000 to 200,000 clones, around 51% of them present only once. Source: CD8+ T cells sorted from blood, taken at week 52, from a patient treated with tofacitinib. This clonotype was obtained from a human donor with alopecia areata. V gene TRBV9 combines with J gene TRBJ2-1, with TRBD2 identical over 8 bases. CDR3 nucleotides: TGTGCCAGCAGCGTGGGACTAGGGGCTGAGCAGTTCTTC. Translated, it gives CASSVGLGAEQFF. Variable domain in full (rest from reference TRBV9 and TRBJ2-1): DSGVTQTPKHLITATGQRVTLRCSPRSGDLSVYWYQQSLDQGLQFLIQYYNGEERAKGNILERFSAQQFPDLHSELNLSSLELGDSALYFCASSVGLGAEQFFGPGTRLTVL.